These 15 T cell receptor beta chains share one sample of origin, sequenced in a study of blood T cell repertoires in COVID-19. Using immunoSEQ multiplex PCR, the repertoire was profiled, and TCRdb retains in-frame clones only, with some absent. The sample gives approximately 63,000 clones, about nine tenths of which show up once; 8.6% is in the top ten. The sample consisted of peripheral blood. The receptors shown here come from a human donor in a cohort sampled during active COVID-19.

The chain combines TRBV25-1 with TRBJ2-7, with TRBD1 identical over 9 bases. V was pared by 7 bases and J by 2 bases, with 12 bases of the junction left unmatched. The CDR3 totals 16 residues. Germline V gene data show CDR1 as MGHDK and CDR2 as SYGVNS. The CDR3 DNA reads as TGTGCCAGCACCGGCCAAGGGACAGGGCCTGCCTACGAGCAGTACTTC. Its translation: CASTGQGTGPAYEQYF.

This clone has only one observation. The chain has TRBV6-5 and TRBJ2-1, with TRBD2 identical over 10 bases. The junction had 6 bases not matched to a gene; V was cut back by 2 bases and J by 5 bases. Germline lookup yields CDR1 MNHEY and CDR2 SVGAGI. This CDR3 is built from 16 residues. CDR3 amino acids: CASSYPTSGRNNEQFF. DNA for the CDR3: TGTGCCAGCAGTTACCCGACTAGCGGGCGGAACAATGAGCAGTTCTTC.

This sequence joins TRBV28 and TRBJ2-7; 10 nucleotides align to TRBD2. V lost 6 bases to trimming and J lost 0 bases; unmatched junction nucleotides: 2. Germline V gene sequence: CDR1 MDHEN, CDR2 SYDVKM. The CDR3 sequence is 14 residues long. The CDR3 nucleotides are TGTGCCAGCAGGATAGCGGGGGGCTCCTACGAGCAGTACTTC. Protein product: CASRIAGGSYEQYF.

The chain carries TRBV19 and TRBJ2-4; perhaps TRBD2 as D (6 bases). The germline V gene has CDR1 LNHDA and CDR2 SQIVND (reference sequence). V was clipped by 3 bases and J by 6 bases, with 12 bases between them. This CDR3 is 14 amino acids long. The CDR3 DNA reads as TGTGCCAGTAGTATGGGCTCAGCGGGAAACATTCAGTACTTC. Protein: CASSMGSAGNIQYF. Together with reference TRBV19 and TRBJ2-4, the CDR3 gives the full variable domain: DGGITQSPKYLFRKEGQNVTLSCEQNLNHDAMYWYRQDPGQGLRLIYYSQIVNDFQKGDIAEGYSVSREKKESFPLTVTSAQKNPTAFYLCASSMGSAGNIQYFGAGTRLSVL.

The chain combines TRBV29-1 with TRBJ2-7, with D maybe TRBD2 (6 bases). This CDR3 comprises 12 residues. Trimming took off 4 bases at V and 0 bases at J, with 7 bases between the two ends. Germline V gene sequence: CDR1 SQVTM, CDR2 ANQGSEA. In DNA form, the CDR3 reads TGCAGCGTTGCGGGACTCTCCTACGAGCAGTACTTC. Protein sequence: CSVAGLSYEQYF.

V usage is TRBV27 and J usage is TRBJ2-7, with 9 bases aligning to TRBD2. Per germline, CDR1 MNHEY and CDR2 SMNVEV (reference sequence). J gave up 3 bases and V 2 bases, and 5 bases lay outside the gene matches. The CDR3 covers 15 residues. The CDR3 sequence is CASSLGAGGIYEQYF. CDR3 nucleotide sequence: TGTGCCAGCAGTTTAGGGGCGGGAGGGATCTACGAGCAGTACTTC.

CDR3 coding DNA: TGTGCCAGCAGCTTACCCCAGGGATACGGAAACACCATATATTTT. This codes for CASSLPQGYGNTIYF. The V call is TRBV11-2, the J call TRBJ1-3; D is possibly TRBD1 (5 bases). This CDR3 is built from 15 residues. Trimming removed 2 bases from V and 4 bases from J, with 12 bases in between. Germline CDR1 is SGHAT and CDR2 is FQNNGV. Filled out from reference TRBV11-2 and TRBJ1-3, the complete variable domain reads EAGVAQSPRYKIIEKRQSVAFWCNPISGHATLYWYQQILGQGPKLLIQFQNNGVVDDSQLPKDRFSAERLKGVDSTLKIQPAKLEDSAVYLCASSLPQGYGNTIYFGEGSWLTVV.

J is TRBJ1-2 and V is TRBV3-1 (or the pseudogene TRBV3-2); 9 bases map to TRBD1. The CDR3 has 13 amino acids. Germline V gene data show CDR1 as LGHDT and CDR2 as YNNKEL (reference sequence). V gave up 4 bases and J gave up 6 bases; unmatched junction bases: 3. CDR3 nucleotides: TGTGCCAGCAGCCGCGGGACAGGGAATGGCTACACCTTC. It specifies CASSRGTGNGYTF.

The V and J genes are TRBV6-2 or TRBV6-3 and TRBJ2-7; D gene ambiguous. The V gene lost 6 bases and the J gene lost 4 bases, with 10 bases spanning the gap. The CDR3 has 12 amino acids. Germline values: CDR1 MNHEY, CDR2 SVGEGT. Here the CDR3 reads CASSLPMYEQYF. The CDR3 DNA reads as TGTGCCAGCAGCCTTCCCATGTACGAGCAGTACTTC.

V and J are TRBV28 and TRBJ2-5, with D hard to call. The germline V gene has CDR1 MDHEN and CDR2 SYDVKM. The CDR3 covers 14 residues. The V end was cut by 1 base, the J end by 1 base, with 7 bases between. In nucleotides, the CDR3 is TGTGCCAGCAGTTTATCCCCTAGCCAAGAGACCCAGTACTTC. This codes for CASSLSPSQETQYF.

The rearrangement links TRBV18 to TRBJ1-5; 9 bases map to TRBD1. CDR1 is KGHSH, CDR2 LQKENI, per germline. The CDR3 is 14 amino acids. Germline trimming cut 4 bases from V and 6 bases from J; bases unmatched to any gene: 4. For the CDR3, the DNA is TGTGCCAGCTCACAACAGGGGGCAGGTCAGCCCCAGCATTTT. It specifies CASSQQGAGQPQHF.

The chain combines TRBV27 with TRBJ1-1, with no clear D. Germline CDR1 MNHEY, CDR2 SMNVEV (reference sequence). CDR3 size: 15 residues. V lost 0 bases, J lost 5 bases, and 13 bases lay in between. Written as DNA, the CDR3 is TGTGCCAGCAGTTTATCCCAAGGTACGGGGACTGAAGCTTTCTTT. This codes for CASSLSQGTGTEAFF.

The chain employs TRBV28 and TRBJ2-7; a possible D gene is TRBD2 (6 bases). The germline CDR1 and CDR2 sequences are MDHEN and SYDVKM. Trimming removed 2 bases from V and 13 bases from J, with 15 bases in between. This CDR3 contains 12 residues. CDR3 nucleotides: TGTGCCAGCAGTTTACGGGGGACCCGAGCATACTTC. Its protein product is CASSLRGTRAYF.

The chain links TRBV7-9 to TRBJ1-2; 8 bases line up with TRBD1. Looked up from germline, CDR1 is SEHNR and CDR2 is FQNEAQ (reference sequence). The length of the CDR3 is 11 residues. Losses at the gene ends were 11 bases for V and 7 bases for J; bases not matched to a gene: 6. CDR3: CAFGTGSGYTF. In DNA, the CDR3 is TGTGCCTTTGGGACAGGCTCTGGCTACACCTTC.

The rearrangement links TRBV19 to TRBJ1-2; 7 nucleotides line up with TRBD1. Looked up from germline, CDR1 is LNHDA and CDR2 is SQIVND (reference sequence). With V trimmed by 5 bases and J by 2 bases, 8 bases remained unmatched. There are 15 residues in the CDR3. In DNA, the CDR3 is TGTGCCAGTAGTCCAGGGGACAGCGCGAACTATGGCTACACCTTC. Its translation: CASSPGDSANYGYTF.